Listed here are 30 T cell receptor beta chains from one sample, sequenced in a study of shared clonotypes between healthy human individuals (dated by TCRdb to between 2020 and 2021). The library came from the immunoSEQ multiplex PCR assay. This is the immuneACCESS table as TCRdb keeps it, with only in-frame sequences that have V and J called. A part of the clones is gone; compared with another copy, unresolved V genes explain less than half, and the rest is unexplained. The sample records over a million clones, around three quarters of which are singletons. The ten largest clonotypes hold about 0.52% of the sample. The sequencing input was memory CD4+ T cells from PBMCs. The cell subset or site label on this specimen signifies: CD45RA-negative fraction. The receptor set was obtained from a man aged 18 to 30 in good health. Some clones in this sample may be carry-over from other donors' samples.

A few counts support this clone. V is TRBV5-4 and J is TRBJ2-1, with TRBD2 matching over 7 bases. The V gene's germline CDR1 is SGHNT and CDR2 YYREEE (reference sequence). The CDR3 covers 15 residues. Trimming cost V 7 bases and J 3 bases; bases outside gene matches: 10. The CDR3 DNA sequence: TGTGCCAGCTATAATTGGGCGGGAGTCTACAATGAGCAGTTCTTC. It encodes CASYNWAGVYNEQFF.

As DNA, the CDR3 is TGTGCCTGGAACTTGGGGCGCCCGGGAGATTCACCCCTCCACTTT. Its translation is CAWNLGRPGDSPLHF. V is TRBV30 and J is TRBJ1-6, with TRBD1 as a possible D gene (5 bases). Germline lookup yields CDR1 GTSNPN and CDR2 SVGIG (reference sequence). This CDR3 is built from 15 residues. V was trimmed by 4 bases and J by 8 bases, leaving 18 bases between them.

The table lists this clone with a few counts. The chain is built from TRBV18 and TRBJ1-1; D may be TRBD1 (5 bases). Germline CDR1 KGHSH, CDR2 LQKENI. The CDR3 has 17 residues. Between the trimmed V and J ends, which lost 4 bases and 0 bases, there was a span of 18 bases. The CDR3 DNA reads as TGTGCCAGCTCACTTGAGAACGTACCAGGGCTGAACACTGAAGCTTTCTTT. Protein: CASSLENVPGLNTEAFF.

This chain uses TRBV28 with TRBJ1-1; a possible D gene is TRBD1 (6 bases). Germline-derived CDR1 and CDR2 are MDHEN and SYDVKM. V was pared by 3 bases and J by 4 bases, with 15 bases between. The CDR3 is 15 residues long. CDR3 DNA: TGTGCCAGCAGTTTGACAGGCTGGGAGGGCACTGAAGCTTTCTTT. Its protein is CASSLTGWEGTEAFF.

V usage is TRBV9 and J usage is TRBJ2-7; the D gene is possibly TRBD1 (5 bases). The CDR3 loop spans 15 amino acids. Germline V gene data show CDR1 as SGDLS and CDR2 as YYNGEE. V lost 0 bases, J lost 7 bases, and 17 bases lay in between. CDR3 protein: CASSVGMSGMGEQYF. In DNA, the CDR3 is TGTGCCAGCAGCGTAGGGATGTCAGGGATGGGGGAGCAGTACTTC.

The chain recombines TRBV7-9 with TRBJ2-1; 8 nucleotides agree with TRBD2. CDR1 and CDR2 from the germline V gene are SEHNR and FQNEAQ (reference sequence). Germline trimming cut 3 bases from V and 8 bases from J; bases unmatched to any gene: 6. This CDR3 has 14 amino acids. The CDR3: CASSFDGRADEQFF. Here the CDR3 DNA reads TGTGCCAGCAGCTTCGACGGGAGGGCCGATGAGCAGTTCTTC.

The chain is built from TRBV6-4 and TRBJ2-7; D gene unclear. Per the germline V gene, CDR1 is MRHNA and CDR2 is SNTAGT. V was pared by 10 bases and J by 0 bases, with 13 bases between. The CDR3 has 13 residues. The CDR3 bases are TGTGCCAAAGGGCTTTACCGCTCCTACGAGCAGTACTTC. This codes for CAKGLYRSYEQYF.

The chain links TRBV5-5 to TRBJ2-7; the D gene is possibly TRBD2 (6 bases). The CDR3 is 15 amino acids. Germline V gives CDR1 SGHKS, CDR2 YYEKEE (reference sequence). Trimming left V 2 bases short and J 2 bases short, with 14 bases between. CDR3 amino acids: CASSFGDFRTYEQYF. CDR3 bases: TGTGCCAGCAGCTTTGGGGACTTTCGGACCTACGAGCAGTACTTC.

The CDR3, as DNA: TGTGCCTGGAGTAGCTTCGGGACAGGGCTTTATGGCTACACCTTC. The encoded protein is CAWSSFGTGLYGYTF. The rearrangement uses TRBV30 and TRBJ1-2; 9 nucleotides agree with TRBD1. Germline CDR1 is GTSNPN and CDR2 is SVGIG (reference sequence). Trimming removed 2 bases from V and 5 bases from J; junction bases left unmatched: 9. This CDR3 contains 15 residues.

The chain joins TRBV28 to TRBJ2-7; 9 bases match TRBD2. Germline values: CDR1 MDHEN, CDR2 SYDVKM. Germline trimming cut 4 bases from V and 0 bases from J; bases unmatched to any gene: 10. The CDR3 loop spans 17 amino acids. CDR3 residues: CASSYEAGGPSSYEQYF. The CDR3 nucleotides read TGTGCCAGCAGTTATGAAGCGGGAGGCCCAAGCTCCTACGAGCAGTACTTC.

V is TRBV7-9 and J is TRBJ2-4, with 9 bases matching TRBD2. Germline assignment: CDR1 SEHNR and CDR2 FQNEAQ (reference sequence). Germline trimming cut 5 bases from V and 8 bases from J; bases unmatched to any gene: 13. This CDR3 contains 16 residues. The CDR3 DNA follows: TGTGCCAGCAGCGCCAAGGCGCGGGAGGGCCGAGACATTCAGTACTTC. Protein: CASSAKAREGRDIQYF.

As concerns this clone: This may arise from a read error, as a much more abundant clone is one base away. The chain has TRBV7-3 and TRBJ2-3, with unresolved D. Germline V gene data show CDR1 as SGHTA and CDR2 as FQGTGA. V was clipped by 2 bases and J by 4 bases, with 1 base between them. The CDR3 sequence is 11 residues long. The CDR3 region is CASSLADTQYF. Written as DNA, the CDR3 is TGTGCCAGCAGCTTAGCAGATACGCAGTATTTT. Supplemented by reference TRBV7-3 and TRBJ2-3, the full variable domain reads GAGVSQTPSNKVTEKGKYVELRCDPISGHTALYWYRQSLGQGPEFLIYFQGTGAADDSGLPNDRFFAVRPEGSVSTLKIQRTERGDSAVYLCASSLADTQYFGPGTRLTVL.

This clone was found many times. The gene calls are TRBV10-3 and TRBJ2-1; perhaps TRBD2 as D (6 bases). CDR1 is ENHRY, CDR2 SYGVKD, per germline. The length of the CDR3 is 15 residues. The V gene lost 4 bases and the J gene lost 1 base, with 11 bases spanning the gap. CDR3 sequence (DNA): TGTGCCATCAGTGGTAGCGGTACATCCTACAATGAGCAGTTCTTC. It specifies CAISGSGTSYNEQFF.

This rearrangement joins TRBV19 to TRBJ2-2, with D possibly being TRBD2 (7 bases). The CDR3 covers 17 residues. V lost 5 bases and J 5 bases, leaving 21 bases between the germline ends. Germline V gene sequence: CDR1 LNHDA, CDR2 SQIVND (reference sequence). This CDR3 is CASSFLPGGGRTGELFF. CDR3 sequence (DNA): TGTGCCAGTAGTTTTCTCCCAGGCGGGGGCCGGACCGGGGAGCTGTTTTTT.

V is TRBV4-2 and J is TRBJ1-1; possibly TRBD1 for D (5 bases). V was pared by 5 bases and J by 2 bases, with 18 bases between. CDR1 and CDR2 (germline): LGHNA, YNFKEQ. The CDR3 extends over 16 amino acids. The CDR3 DNA follows: TGTGCCAGCAGCAGAAAGGTCGTGGGGGTTAACACTGAAGCTTTCTTT. Residues: CASSRKVVGVNTEAFF.

The CDR3 protein is CASANSGTYNEQFF. The CDR3 coding sequence is TGTGCTAGTGCTAATAGCGGGACCTACAATGAGCAGTTCTTC. The chain recombines TRBV12-5 with TRBJ2-1, with 8 bases identical to TRBD2. CDR3 length: 14 residues. Trimming removed 7 bases from V and 2 bases from J; junction bases left unmatched: 4. Germline V lookup: CDR1 LGHNT, CDR2 FRNRAP.

CDR3 amino acids: CASSLGAGSPNYGYTF. CDR3 DNA: TGTGCCAGCAGCTTAGGGGCCGGCAGCCCTAACTATGGCTACACCTTC. This chain uses TRBV7-2 with TRBJ1-2; no firm D call. Per germline, CDR1 SGHTA and CDR2 FQGNSA. Between the trimmed V and J ends, which lost 1 base and 0 bases, there was a span of 12 bases. CDR3 size: 16 residues.

The chain carries TRBV6-5 and TRBJ1-1, with no clear D. The V end was cut by 0 bases, the J end by 7 bases, with 9 bases between. Germline CDR1 reads MNHEY; CDR2 reads SVGAGI. The CDR3 is 13 amino acids. As DNA, the CDR3 is TGTGCCAGCAGTTACTCATCCGGGATTGAAGCTTTCTTT. It translates to CASSYSSGIEAFF.

With regard to this clone: At the DNA level, this CDR3 is encoded by other sequences in the same sample as well. This chain links TRBV5-1 with TRBJ2-5; 7 nucleotides line up with TRBD1. CDR3 length equals 14 residues. Germline CDR1 is SGHRS and CDR2 is YFSETQ. The J segment lost 2 bases and the V segment lost 4 bases, leaving 5 bases of the junction unmatched. CDR3 coding DNA: TGCGCCAGCAGCACCGGGACAGTACAAGAGACCCAGTACTTC. This translates into CASSTGTVQETQYF.

V usage is TRBV6-5 and J usage is TRBJ1-2; the D gene is possibly TRBD1 (6 bases). CDR1 and CDR2 (germline): MNHEY, SVGAGI. The V end was cut by 0 bases, the J end by 5 bases, with 10 bases between. CDR3 size: 14 residues. The CDR3: CASSYSRGAYGYTF. The CDR3 region has the DNA TGTGCCAGCAGTTACTCGAGGGGGGCATATGGCTACACCTTC.

The chain has TRBV6-5 and TRBJ1-4, with D perhaps matching TRBD1 (5 bases). Deletions cut 8 bases from V and 13 bases from J, with 14 bases between. This CDR3 has 11 residues. Germline CDR1 is MNHEY and CDR2 is SVGAGI. For the CDR3, the DNA is TGTGCCAGCCAGGGAGTCGGGGGACTGTTTTTT. Protein: CASQGVGGLFF.

The chain carries TRBV7-2 and TRBJ2-1; 7 positions agree with TRBD2. The ends lost 5 bases at V and 3 bases at J; junction bases unmatched: 7. Germline loops: CDR1 SGHTA, CDR2 FQGNSA. The CDR3 has 15 amino acids. The CDR3 coding sequence is TGTGCCAGCAGCAAGGCACTAGCGCTCTACAATGAGCAGTTCTTC. Its protein product is CASSKALALYNEQFF.

The chain recombines TRBV15 with TRBJ2-1, with a tentative D call TRBD2 (6 bases). The germline V gene encodes CDR1 LNHNV and CDR2 YYDKDF (reference sequence). The CDR3 is 15 residues long. Between the trimmed V and J ends, which lost 5 bases and 0 bases, there was a span of 11 bases. CDR3 sequence reads: CATSGGLLSYNEQFF. The CDR3 DNA sequence: TGTGCCACCAGCGGGGGACTGCTCTCCTACAATGAGCAGTTCTTC.

This clone was seen once. This chain uses TRBV4-2 with TRBJ2-7; D assignment may be TRBD1 or TRBD2 (5 bases each). The V gene lost 0 bases and the J gene lost 2 bases, with 14 bases spanning the gap. The CDR3 is 16 residues long. Germline assignment: CDR1 LGHNA and CDR2 YNFKEQ. The CDR3 protein is CASSQDGDRGTYEQYF. For the CDR3, the DNA is TGTGCCAGCAGCCAAGACGGGGACCGAGGGACCTACGAGCAGTACTTC.

The chain couples TRBV6-1 to TRBJ1-5; D gene uncertain. Looked up from germline, CDR1 is MNHNS and CDR2 is SASEGT. CDR3 size: 17 residues. V lost 0 bases, J lost 0 bases, and 12 bases lay in between. The CDR3 reads CASSEAASTYSNQPQHF. CDR3 coding DNA: TGTGCCAGCAGTGAAGCGGCCAGCACTTATAGCAATCAGCCCCAGCATTTT.

V and J are TRBV5-1 and TRBJ1-6; D perhaps matches TRBD1 (5 bases). The CDR3 has 14 residues. V was pared by 3 bases and J by 10 bases, with 14 bases between. In germline, CDR1 is SGHRS, CDR2 YFSETQ. The CDR3 coding sequence is TGCGCCAGCAGCTCGGGGGAAGAGGTATCACCCCTCCACTTT. This encodes CASSSGEEVSPLHF.

This rearrangement joins TRBV19 to TRBJ2-1; D might be TRBD2 (5 bases). The CDR3 has 12 residues. Germline CDR1 reads LNHDA; CDR2 reads SQIVND (reference sequence). V lost 3 bases, J lost 9 bases, and 9 bases lay in between. CDR3 bases: TGTGCCAGTAGTATTTTCCGGGGTGAGCAGTTCTTC. Amino acids: CASSIFRGEQFF.

This clone is a singleton in its sample. The chain's CDR3 is CASSLNPGIRDQPQHF. Here the CDR3 DNA reads TGCGCCAGCAGCTTGAACCCCGGCATAAGGGATCAGCCCCAGCATTTT. The chain carries TRBV5-1 and TRBJ1-5; D remains unclear. Germline CDR1 and CDR2: SGHRS and YFSETQ. The V and J ends lost 1 base and 5 bases respectively, with 16 bases between them. The CDR3 is 16 residues long.

The CDR3 is CASRARQGTDTQYF. The CDR3 coding sequence is TGTGCCAGCAGGGCCCGACAAGGCACAGATACGCAGTATTTT. V is TRBV9 and J is TRBJ2-3, with no clear D. The germline V gene has CDR1 SGDLS and CDR2 YYNGEE. V dropped 5 bases and J dropped 1 base, with 11 bases sitting between them. The length of the CDR3 is 14 residues.

This clone has just one count. This chain uses TRBV11-3 with TRBJ2-2, with TRBD2 matching 8 bases. The CDR3 is 14 residues long. Germline V gives CDR1 SGHNT, CDR2 YENEEA. Germline trimming cut 5 bases from V and 6 bases from J; bases unmatched to any gene: 5. DNA of the CDR3: TGTGCCAGCAGCCGCCTTAGCGGGGCCGGGGAGCTGTTTTTT. Residues: CASSRLSGAGELFF.